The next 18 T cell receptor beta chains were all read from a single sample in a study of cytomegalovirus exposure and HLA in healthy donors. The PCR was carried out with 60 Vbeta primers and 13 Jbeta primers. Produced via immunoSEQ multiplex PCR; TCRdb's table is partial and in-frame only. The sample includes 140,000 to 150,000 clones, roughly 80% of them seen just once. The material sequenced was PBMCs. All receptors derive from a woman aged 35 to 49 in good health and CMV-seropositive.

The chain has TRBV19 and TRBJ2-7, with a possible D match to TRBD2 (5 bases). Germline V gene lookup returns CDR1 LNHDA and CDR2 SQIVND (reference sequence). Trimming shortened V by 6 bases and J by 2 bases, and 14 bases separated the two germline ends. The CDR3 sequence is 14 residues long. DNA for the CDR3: TGTGCCAGTAGCAGCCTCGCCGGGGCCTACGAGCAGTACTTC. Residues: CASSSLAGAYEQYF.

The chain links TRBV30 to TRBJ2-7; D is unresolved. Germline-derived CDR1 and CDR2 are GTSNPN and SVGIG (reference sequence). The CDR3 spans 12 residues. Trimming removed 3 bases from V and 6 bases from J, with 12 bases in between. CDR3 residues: CAWSPSLSEQYF. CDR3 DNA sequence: TGTGCCTGGAGCCCGAGTTTATCCGAGCAGTACTTC.

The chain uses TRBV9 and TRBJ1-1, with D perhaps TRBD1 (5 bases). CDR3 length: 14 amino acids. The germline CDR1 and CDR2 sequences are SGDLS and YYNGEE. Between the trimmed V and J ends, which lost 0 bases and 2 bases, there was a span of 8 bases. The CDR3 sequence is CASSVGQGNTEAFF. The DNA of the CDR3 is TGTGCCAGCAGCGTAGGGCAGGGAAACACTGAAGCTTTCTTT.

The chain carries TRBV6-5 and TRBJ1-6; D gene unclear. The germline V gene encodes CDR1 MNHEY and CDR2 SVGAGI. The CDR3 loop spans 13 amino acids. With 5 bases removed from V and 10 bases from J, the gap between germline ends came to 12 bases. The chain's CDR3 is CASSGPSLSPLHF. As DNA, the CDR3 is TGTGCCAGCAGTGGTCCGAGTCTATCACCCCTCCACTTT.

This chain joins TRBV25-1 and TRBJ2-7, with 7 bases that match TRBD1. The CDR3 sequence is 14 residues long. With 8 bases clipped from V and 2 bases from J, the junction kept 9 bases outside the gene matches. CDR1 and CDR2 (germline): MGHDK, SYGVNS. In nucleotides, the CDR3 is TGTGCCAGCCAACCGACAGGGACCCCCTACGAGCAGTACTTC. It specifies CASQPTGTPYEQYF.

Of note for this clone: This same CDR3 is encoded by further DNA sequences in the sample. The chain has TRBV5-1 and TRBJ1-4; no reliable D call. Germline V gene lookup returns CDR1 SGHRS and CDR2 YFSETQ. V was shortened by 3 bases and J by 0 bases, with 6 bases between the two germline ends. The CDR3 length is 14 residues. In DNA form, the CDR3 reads TGCGCCAGCAGCTCGGGTGCAACTAATGAAAAACTGTTTTTT. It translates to CASSSGATNEKLFF.

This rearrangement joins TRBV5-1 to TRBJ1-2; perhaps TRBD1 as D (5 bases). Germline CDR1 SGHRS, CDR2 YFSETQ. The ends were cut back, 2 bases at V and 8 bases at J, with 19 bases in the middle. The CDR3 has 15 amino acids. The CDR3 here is CASSFNNYGRDGYTF. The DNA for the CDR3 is TGCGCCAGCAGCTTCAATAATTATGGGAGGGACGGCTACACCTTC.

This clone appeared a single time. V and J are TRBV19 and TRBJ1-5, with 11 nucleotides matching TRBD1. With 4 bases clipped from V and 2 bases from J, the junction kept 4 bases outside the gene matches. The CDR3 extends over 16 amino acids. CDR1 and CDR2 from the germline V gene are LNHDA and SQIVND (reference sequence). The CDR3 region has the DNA TGTGCCAGTAGTAAGGGGGGACAGGGGGGCAATCAGCCCCAGCATTTT. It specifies CASSKGGQGGNQPQHF.

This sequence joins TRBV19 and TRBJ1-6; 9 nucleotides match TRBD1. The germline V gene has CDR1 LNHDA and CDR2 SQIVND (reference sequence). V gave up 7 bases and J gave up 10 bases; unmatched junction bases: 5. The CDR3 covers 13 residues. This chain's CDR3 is CASTGQGGSPLHF. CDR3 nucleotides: TGTGCCAGTACGGGACAGGGAGGATCACCCCTCCACTTT.

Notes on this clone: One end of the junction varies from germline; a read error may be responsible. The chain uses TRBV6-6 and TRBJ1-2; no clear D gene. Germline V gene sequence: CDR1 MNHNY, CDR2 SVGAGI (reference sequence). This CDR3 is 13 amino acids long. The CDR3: CASGYSENYGYTF. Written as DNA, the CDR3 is TGTGCCAGCGGTTACTCGGAGAACTATGGCTACACCTTC.

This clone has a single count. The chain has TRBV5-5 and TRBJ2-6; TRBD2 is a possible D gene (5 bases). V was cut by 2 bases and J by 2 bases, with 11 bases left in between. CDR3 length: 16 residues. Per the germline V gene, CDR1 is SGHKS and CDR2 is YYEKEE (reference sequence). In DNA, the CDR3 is TGTGCCAGCAGCTTTAATCCGGGGACTGGGGCCAACGTCCTGACTTTC. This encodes CASSFNPGTGANVLTF.

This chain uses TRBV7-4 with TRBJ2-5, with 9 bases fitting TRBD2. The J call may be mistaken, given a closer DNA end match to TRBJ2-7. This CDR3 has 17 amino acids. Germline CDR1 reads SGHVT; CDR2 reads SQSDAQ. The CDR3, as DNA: TGTGCCAGCAGCTTAGGAAGTCGGACTAGCGATATCTACGAGCAGTACTTC. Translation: CASSLGSRTSDIYEQYF.

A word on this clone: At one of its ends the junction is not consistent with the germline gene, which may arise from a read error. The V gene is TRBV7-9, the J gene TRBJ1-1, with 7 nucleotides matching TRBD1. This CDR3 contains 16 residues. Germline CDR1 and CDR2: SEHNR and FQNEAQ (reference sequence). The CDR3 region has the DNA TGTTCCAGCAGCGTATACGGAGACAGGGTTAACACTGAAGCTTTCTTT. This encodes CSSSVYGDRVNTEAFF.

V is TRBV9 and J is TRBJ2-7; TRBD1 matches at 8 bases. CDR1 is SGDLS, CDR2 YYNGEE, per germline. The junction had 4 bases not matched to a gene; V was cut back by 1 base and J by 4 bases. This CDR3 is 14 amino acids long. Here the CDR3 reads CASSVFQGAYEQYF. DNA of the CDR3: TGTGCCAGCAGCGTATTTCAGGGGGCGTACGAGCAGTACTTC.

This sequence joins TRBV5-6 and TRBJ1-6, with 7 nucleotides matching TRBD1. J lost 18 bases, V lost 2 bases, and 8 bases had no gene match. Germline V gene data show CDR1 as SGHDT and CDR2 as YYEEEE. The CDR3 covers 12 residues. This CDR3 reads CASSFSGTVHHF. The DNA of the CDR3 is TGTGCCAGCAGCTTCTCCGGGACAGTTCACCACTTT.

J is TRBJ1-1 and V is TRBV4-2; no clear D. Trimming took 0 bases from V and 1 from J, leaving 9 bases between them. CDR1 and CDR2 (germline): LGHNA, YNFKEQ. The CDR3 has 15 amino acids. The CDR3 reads CASSQEAQSNTEAFF. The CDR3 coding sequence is TGTGCCAGCAGCCAAGAGGCCCAATCGAACACTGAAGCTTTCTTT.

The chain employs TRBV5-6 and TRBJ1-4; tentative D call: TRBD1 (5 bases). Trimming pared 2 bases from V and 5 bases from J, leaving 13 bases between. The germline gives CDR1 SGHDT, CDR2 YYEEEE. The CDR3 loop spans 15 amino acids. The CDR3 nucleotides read TGTGCCAGCAGCTTCAGACAGATAAGAAATGAAAAACTGTTTTTT. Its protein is CASSFRQIRNEKLFF.

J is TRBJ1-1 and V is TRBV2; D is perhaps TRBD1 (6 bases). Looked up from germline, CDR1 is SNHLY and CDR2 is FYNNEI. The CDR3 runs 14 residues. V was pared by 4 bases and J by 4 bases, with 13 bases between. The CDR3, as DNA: TGTGCCAGCAGTGGACAGGAGAGGGGCACTGAAGCTTTCTTT. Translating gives CASSGQERGTEAFF.